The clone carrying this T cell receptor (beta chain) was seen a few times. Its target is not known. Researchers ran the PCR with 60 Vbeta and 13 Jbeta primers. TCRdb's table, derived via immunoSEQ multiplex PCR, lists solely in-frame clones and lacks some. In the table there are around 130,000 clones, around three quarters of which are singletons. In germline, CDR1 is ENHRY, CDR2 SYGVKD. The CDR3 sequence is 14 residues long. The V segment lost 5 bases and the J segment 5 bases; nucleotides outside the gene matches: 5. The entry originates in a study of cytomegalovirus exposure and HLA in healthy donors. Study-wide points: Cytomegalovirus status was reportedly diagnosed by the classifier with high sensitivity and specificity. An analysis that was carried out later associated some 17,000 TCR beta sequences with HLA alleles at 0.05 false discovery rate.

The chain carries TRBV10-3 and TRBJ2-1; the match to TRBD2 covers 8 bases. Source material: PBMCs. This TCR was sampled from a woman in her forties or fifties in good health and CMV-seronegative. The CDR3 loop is CAISPGLDDNEQFF. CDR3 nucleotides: TGTGCCATCAGTCCGGGACTAGATGACAATGAGCAGTTCTTC.